These 9 T cell receptor beta chains came from one sample sequenced in a study of PD-1 blockade in classical Hodgkin lymphoma. Assay: immunoSEQ multiplex PCR; the TCRdb copy retains only in-frame clones and omits some. The sample consists of 90,000 to 120,000 clones, approximately 90% of them appearing once. After autologous stem cell transplantation all patients relapsed, and prior brentuximab vedotin exposure differed between cohorts. Material: peripheral blood mononuclear cells (PBMCs), obtained before the second cycle of nivolumab. The receptor set was obtained from a human donor with classical Hodgkin lymphoma.

The chain links TRBV2 to TRBJ1-2; no definite D call. Germline loops: CDR1 SNHLY, CDR2 FYNNEI. With 3 bases removed from V and 2 bases from J, the gap between germline ends came to 7 bases. The CDR3 has 13 residues. The CDR3 coding sequence is TGTGCCAGCAGTGACGGAGGGAACTATGGCTACACCTTC. This encodes CASSDGGNYGYTF.

The chain recombines TRBV11-2 with TRBJ2-7; weak D call: TRBD2 (6 bases). CDR1 and CDR2 (germline): SGHAT, FQNNGV. V dropped 1 base and J dropped 0 bases, with 10 bases sitting between them. The CDR3 runs to 15 residues. As DNA, the CDR3 is TGTGCCAGCAGCTTAGGGCGGGAAAGCTCCTACGAGCAGTACTTC. Translated: CASSLGRESSYEQYF.

The chain recombines TRBV7-2 with TRBJ2-7; 13 nucleotides align to TRBD2. This CDR3 spans 16 amino acids. CDR1 and CDR2 (germline): SGHTA, FQGNSA. J gave up 3 bases and V 5 bases, and 7 bases lay outside the gene matches. CDR3 coding DNA: TGTGCCAGCAGCCCGAGACTAGCGGGAGGTGTCTACGAGCAGTACTTC. As protein: CASSPRLAGGVYEQYF.

The V call is TRBV27, the J call TRBJ2-1; 10 nucleotides agree with TRBD2. V was pared by 3 bases and J by 8 bases, with 10 bases of the junction left unmatched. Germline CDR1 is MNHEY and CDR2 is SMNVEV (reference sequence). This CDR3 is built from 16 residues. The CDR3 protein is CASSLWVLAGMDEQFF. The DNA of the CDR3 is TGTGCCAGCAGTTTGTGGGTACTAGCGGGGATGGATGAGCAGTTCTTC.

As DNA, the CDR3 is TGTGCCAGCAGTCCGACCGGGAGTAGCAATCAGCCCCAGCATTTT. Protein sequence: CASSPTGSSNQPQHF. The rearrangement uses TRBV27 and TRBJ1-5; D unclear. The CDR3 extends over 15 amino acids. Germline assignment: CDR1 MNHEY and CDR2 SMNVEV (reference sequence). The V end lost 5 bases, the J end lost 0 bases, and 11 bases lay between the germline ends.

This clone was seen a few times. This chain joins TRBV18 and TRBJ1-5; D is perhaps TRBD1 (6 bases). The germline V gene has CDR1 KGHSH and CDR2 LQKENI. Between the trimmed V and J ends, which lost 4 bases and 6 bases, there was a span of 13 bases. This CDR3 comprises 14 residues. DNA for the CDR3: TGTGCCAGCTCACTGCAGGGGAATGGTCAGCCCCAGCATTTT. Protein: CASSLQGNGQPQHF.

This rearrangement joins TRBV6-6 to TRBJ1-2, with TRBD1 identical over 10 bases. Per the germline V gene, CDR1 is MNHNY and CDR2 is SVGAGI (reference sequence). The CDR3 contains 14 residues. Trimming at V came to 10 bases and at J to 7 bases, leaving 12 bases not matched to a gene. The CDR3 is CATRQGANGGGYTF. The CDR3 region has the DNA TGTGCCACTCGACAGGGGGCAAATGGTGGTGGCTACACCTTC.

J is TRBJ2-7 and V is TRBV4-3, with 9 bases that match TRBD2. The CDR3 extends over 15 amino acids. Trimming took 0 bases from V and 7 from J; bases not matched to a gene: 7. The germline gives CDR1 LGHNA, CDR2 YSLEER. CDR3 loop: CASSQDLAGGREQYF. For the CDR3, the DNA is TGCGCCAGCAGCCAAGATTTGGCGGGAGGGAGGGAGCAGTACTTC.

This clone showed up just once. The chain uses TRBV6-5 and TRBJ1-6, with D possibly TRBD1 on 5 matching bases. From germline, CDR1 is MNHEY and CDR2 SVGAGI. The CDR3 spans 15 residues. Between the trimmed V and J ends, which lost 3 bases and 9 bases, there was a span of 15 bases. The CDR3 is CASSYTQGSASPLHF. Here the CDR3 DNA reads TGTGCCAGCAGTTATACGCAGGGAAGTGCTTCACCCCTCCACTTT.